A selection of T cell receptor beta chains follows, all from one sample in a study of blood T cell repertoires in COVID-19. TCRdb's copy holds only in-frame clones and misses some; the assay was immunoSEQ multiplex PCR. The data show around 130,000 clones, about 85% seen once. The sequenced sample consisted of peripheral blood. The receptors here all came from a man between 60 and 75 years old with acute or convalescent COVID-19. The CDR3 runs from the conserved cysteine through the conserved F or W. D genes are given only for firm matches. Size tells how often a clone was seen (once, few, many) or the class of an expanded clone, and some rows leave it out.

d_call clone_size j_call v_call cdr3_aa cdr3_nt
- few TRBJ2-3 TRBV5-1 CASSVGQTEDTQYF TGCGCCAGCAGCGTCGGACAGACGGAAGATACGCAGTATTTT
- - TRBJ2-2 TRBV7-2 CASSLGVFTGELFF TGTGCCAGCAGCTTAGGAGTGTTCACCGGGGAGCTGTTTTTT
- - TRBJ2-3 TRBV28 CASGWDTQYF TGTGCCAGCGGCTGGGATACGCAGTATTTT
- - TRBJ2-2 TRBV16 CASSRRAAGTGELFF TGTGCCAGCAGCCGCCGGGCGGCGGGGACCGGGGAGCTGTTTTTT
- once TRBJ2-1 TRBV5-1 CASSPAGRALSSGEQFF TGCGCCAGCAGCCCCGCCGGGAGAGCTCTATCATCGGGAGAGCAGTTCTTC
- - TRBJ1-6 TRBV6-6 CASRTEQGDFTPLHF TGTGCCAGCAGGACCGAACAGGGAGACTTTACACCCCTCCACTTT
- - TRBJ2-7 TRBV9 CASSVGGLSNYEQYF TGTGCCAGCAGCGTAGGTGGACTTTCGAACTACGAGCAGTACTTC
- - TRBJ1-2 TRBV3-1/TRBV3-2 CASSQVGNGYTF TGTGCCAGCAGCCAGGTCGGGAACGGCTACACCTTC
TRBD2 - TRBJ2-5 TRBV9 CASSVAAGAFQETQYF TGTGCCAGCAGCGTAGCGGCGGGAGCTTTCCAAGAGACCCAGTACTTC
- - TRBJ1-1 TRBV11-1 CASSLAWGGLTEAFF TGTGCCAGCAGCTTAGCGTGGGGGGGACTCACTGAAGCTTTCTTT
TRBD2 - TRBJ2-1 TRBV7-2 CASSLRTSAGDEQFF TGTGCCAGCAGCCTACGGACTAGCGCAGGGGATGAGCAGTTCTTC
- - TRBJ1-6 TRBV5-1 CASSLVDTDSPLHF TGCGCCAGCAGCTTGGTAGACACGGATTCACCCCTCCACTTT
- - TRBJ1-5 TRBV28 CASRHQQGNQPQHF TGTGCCAGCCGCCATCAGCAGGGGAATCAGCCCCAGCATTTT
TRBD1 - TRBJ1-6 TRBV4-2 CASSQWTGGNSPLHF TGTGCCAGCAGCCAATGGACAGGGGGAAATTCACCCCTCCACTTT
TRBD2 - TRBJ2-2 TRBV3-1/TRBV3-2 CASSQDPRGLAGGTGELFF TGTGCCAGCAGCCAAGATCCAAGAGGACTAGCGGGAGGGACCGGGGAGCTGTTTTTT
TRBD2 - TRBJ2-6 TRBV10-2 CASSKLAGVSGANVLTF TGCGCCAGCAGTAAGCTAGCGGGAGTATCTGGGGCCAACGTCCTGACTTTC
TRBD1 - TRBJ2-2 TRBV11-3 CASSLDLTGENTGELFF TGTGCCAGCAGCTTAGATCTAACAGGGGAAAACACCGGGGAGCTGTTTTTT
- - TRBJ2-5 TRBV11-2 CASSQQSGETQYF TGTGCCAGCAGCCAGCAGAGCGGGGAGACCCAGTACTTC
- few TRBJ1-2 TRBV6-1 CASSEARNSYGYTF TGTGCCAGCAGTGAAGCGCGGAATTCCTATGGCTACACCTTC
- - TRBJ2-2 TRBV30 CAWSVSGELFF TGTGCCTGGAGTGTGAGCGGGGAGCTGTTTTTT
- - TRBJ1-4 TRBV4-3 CASSQDLGGATNEKLFF TGCGCCAGCAGCCAAGATCTTGGGGGGGCCACTAATGAAAAACTGTTTTTT
- - TRBJ2-1 TRBV24-1 CATSEPGEFGIF TGTGCCACCAGTGAACCGGGGGAATTTGGGATCTTC
TRBD1 - TRBJ2-2 TRBV5-4 CASSGDRNTGELFF TGTGCCAGCAGCGGGGACAGAAACACCGGGGAGCTGTTTTTT